This TCR beta chain was sequenced for a study of T cell changes during pregnancy in multiple sclerosis. This table comes from immunoSEQ multiplex PCR, and its TCRdb copy is limited to in-frame clones, with some not included. Of just over 30,000 clones listed, about nine tenths are singletons. J lost 7 bases, V lost 4 bases, and 12 bases had no gene match. The germline gives CDR1 LNHDA, CDR2 SQIVND (reference sequence). CDR3 size: 16 residues. This clonotype originated in a female donor with multiple sclerosis, enrolled in a pregnancy study. The gene calls are TRBV19 and TRBJ1-4; 7 bases are a match to TRBD1. Material: CD8+ T cells from peripheral blood mononuclear cells, obtained in the first trimester of pregnancy. CDR3 nucleotides: TGTGCCAGTAGTAATCGGCCGGACAGGCTTACTGAAAAACTGTTTTTT. It is translated as CASSNRPDRLTEKLFF. The variable domain in full, with the rest retrieved from reference TRBV19 and TRBJ1-4, is DGGITQSPKYLFRKEGQNVTLSCEQNLNHDAMYWYRQDPGQGLRLIYYSQIVNDFQKGDIAEGYSVSREKKESFPLTVTSAQKNPTAFYLCASSNRPDRLTEKLFFGSGTQLSVL.